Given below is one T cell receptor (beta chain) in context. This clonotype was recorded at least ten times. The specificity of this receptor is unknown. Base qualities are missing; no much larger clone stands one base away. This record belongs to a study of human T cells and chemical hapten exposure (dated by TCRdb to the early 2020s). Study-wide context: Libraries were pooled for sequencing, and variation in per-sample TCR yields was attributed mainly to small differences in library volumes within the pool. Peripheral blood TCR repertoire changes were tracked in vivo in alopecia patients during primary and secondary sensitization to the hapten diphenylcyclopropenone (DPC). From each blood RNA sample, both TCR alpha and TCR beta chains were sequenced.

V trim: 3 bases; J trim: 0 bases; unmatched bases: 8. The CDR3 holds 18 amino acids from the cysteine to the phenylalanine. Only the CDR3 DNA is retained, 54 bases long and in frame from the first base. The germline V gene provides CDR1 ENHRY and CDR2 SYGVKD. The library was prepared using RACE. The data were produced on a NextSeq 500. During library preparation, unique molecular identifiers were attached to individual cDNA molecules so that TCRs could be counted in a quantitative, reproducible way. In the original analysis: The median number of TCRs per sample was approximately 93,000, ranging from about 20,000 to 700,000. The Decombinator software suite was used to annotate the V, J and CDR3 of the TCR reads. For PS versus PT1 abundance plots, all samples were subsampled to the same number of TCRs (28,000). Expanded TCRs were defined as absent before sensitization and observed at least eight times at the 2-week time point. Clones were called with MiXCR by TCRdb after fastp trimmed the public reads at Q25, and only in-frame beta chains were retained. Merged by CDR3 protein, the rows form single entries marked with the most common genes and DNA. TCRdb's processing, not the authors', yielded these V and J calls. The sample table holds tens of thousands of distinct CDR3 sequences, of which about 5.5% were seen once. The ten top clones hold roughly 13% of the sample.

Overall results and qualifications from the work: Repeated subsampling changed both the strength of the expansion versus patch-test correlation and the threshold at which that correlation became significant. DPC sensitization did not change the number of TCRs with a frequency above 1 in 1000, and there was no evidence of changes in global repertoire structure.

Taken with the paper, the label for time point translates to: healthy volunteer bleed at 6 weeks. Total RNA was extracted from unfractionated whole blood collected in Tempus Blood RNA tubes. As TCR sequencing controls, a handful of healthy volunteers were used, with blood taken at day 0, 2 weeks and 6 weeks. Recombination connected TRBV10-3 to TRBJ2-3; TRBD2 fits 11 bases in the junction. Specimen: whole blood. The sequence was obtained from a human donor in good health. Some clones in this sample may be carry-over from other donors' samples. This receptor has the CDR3 CAISDPLRTSGSTDTQYF. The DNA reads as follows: TGTGCCATCAGTGACCCACTCAGGACTAGCGGGAGCACAGATACGCAGTATTTT.